The 5 T cell receptor beta chains given below trace back to one sample, sequenced in a study of T cell changes during pregnancy in multiple sclerosis (dated by TCRdb to the late 2010s). Receptors were amplified or captured by the immunoSEQ multiplex PCR assay. TCRdb took over this immuneACCESS table, retaining in-frame rearrangements with V and J assigned. Such tables are incomplete; in checked studies, under half of the missing clones stem from an unresolved V gene, and the remainder is unexplained. The table for this sample lists roughly 38,000 clones; approximately 85% of them were counted only once. Clones ranked in the top ten supply 1.2% of the sample. This material consisted of CD4+ T cells from peripheral blood mononuclear cells, taken before pregnancy. The receptor source for this set is a female donor with multiple sclerosis, enrolled in a pregnancy study.

This chain connects TRBV5-1 to TRBJ2-2; 13 nucleotides line up with TRBD2. J gave up 3 bases and V 5 bases, and 4 bases lay outside the gene matches. CDR3 length: 16 residues. The V gene's germline CDR1 is SGHRS and CDR2 YFSETQ. In DNA form, the CDR3 reads TGCGCCAGCAGGCCTGGACTAGCGGGAGACACCGGGGAGCTGTTTTTT. This codes for CASRPGLAGDTGELFF.

The chain uses TRBV28 and TRBJ1-5, with TRBD1 matching 10 bases. Looked up from germline, CDR1 is MDHEN and CDR2 is SYDVKM. The CDR3 runs 16 residues. The ends lost 5 bases at V and 7 bases at J; junction bases unmatched: 11. In DNA, the CDR3 is TGTGCCAGCAGTCAACCGGGGACAGGGGTTTGGCAGCCCCAGCATTTT. Translation gives CASSQPGTGVWQPQHF.

The chain joins TRBV7-6 to TRBJ2-7; 7 bases match TRBD1. The V segment lost 3 bases and the J segment 4 bases; nucleotides outside the gene matches: 15. Germline V gene lookup returns CDR1 SGHVS and CDR2 FNYEAQ. This CDR3 region has 17 residues. In DNA, the CDR3 is TGTGCCAGCAGCTTTAGGGGGACAGCAGAAAATAAATACGAGCAGTACTTC. Translation gives CASSFRGTAENKYEQYF.

This chain uses TRBV25-1 with TRBJ2-1; 8 bases fit TRBD2. V shed 0 bases and J 7 bases; nucleotides not matched to a gene: 8. CDR3 size: 16 residues. Germline V gives CDR1 MGHDK, CDR2 SYGVNS. The CDR3 region has the DNA TGTGCCAGCAGTGAATACAGCGGGAGTGGTCGGAATGAGCAGTTCTTC. The encoded protein is CASSEYSGSGRNEQFF.

J is TRBJ2-5 and V is TRBV6-4; TRBD1 aligns across 11 bases. CDR1 and CDR2 from the germline V gene are MRHNA and SNTAGT. The length of the CDR3 is 15 residues. V lost 6 bases and J lost 5; bases outside the gene matches: 8. The CDR3 DNA follows: TGTGCCAGCAGCCTCTTTGGGACAGGGGGTGAGACCCAGTACTTC. It yields the protein CASSLFGTGGETQYF.